The clone carrying this TCR beta chain was counted between two and nine times. This sample was taken from a study of blood T cells in healthy people across ages. The CDR3 is made up of 16 amino acids. Trimming removed 2 bases at V and 6 bases at J, with 20 bases between. The germline gives CDR1 MNHEY, CDR2 SVGEGT. Each donor gave 9 to 10 milliliters of peripheral blood. Isolation yielded PBMCs, at least 7 million per sample, in every case. Total RNA, at least 5 micrograms per sample, was extracted from PBMCs. Then a second PCR, running roughly 6 to 11 cycles, was carried out with a sample-barcoded 5' primer and a J-beta primer mix. Via MiXCR, TCRdb re-called the 5' RACE reads, giving one row per CDR3 protein. The profile covers about 1,000,000 distinct CDR3 sequences, with 40% to 50% appearing a single time and over 15% taken by the ten largest.

The sample comprised blood. This clonotype originated in a woman aged 60-75 years in good health. This rearrangement joins TRBV6-2 or TRBV6-3 to TRBJ2-7, with D unclear. This CDR3 is CASSYPPGARAPEQYF. CDR3 DNA: TGTGCCAGCAGTTACCCTCCAGGAGCTCGAGCGCCCGAGCAGTACTTC.